Listed below are T cell receptor beta chains from one sample, sequenced in a study of cytomegalovirus exposure and HLA in healthy donors. Sequencing was performed with immunoSEQ multiplex PCR; in TCRdb, only in-frame clones are kept and a portion is missing. The sample has over 250,000 clones, approximately 90% seen once. The sequencing sample was made of PBMCs. Source of these receptors: a woman aged 30 to 39 in good health and CMV-seropositive. The CDR3 runs from the conserved cysteine through the conserved F or W. Fields, in order: clone size, D gene, J gene, V gene, CDR3 protein, CDR3 DNA. D genes are given only for firm matches. Where a row states a size, it is once, few, many or the class of an expanded clone; other rows omit it.

. | . | TRBJ1-2 | TRBV28 | CASSPGGSGNYGYTF | TGTGCCAGCAGTCCGGGTGGTTCCGGTAACTATGGCTACACCTTC
. | TRBD1 | TRBJ2-6 | TRBV28 | CASSPLADRRSGANVLTF | TGTGCCAGCAGCCCTCTGGCGGACAGGAGGTCTGGGGCCAACGTCCTGACTTTC
. | TRBD2 | TRBJ2-1 | TRBV18 | CASSPPGTNSYNEQFF | TGTGCCAGCTCACCACCGGGGACTAACTCCTACAATGAGCAGTTCTTC
few | TRBD2 | TRBJ2-1 | TRBV2 | CASGRLAGYNEQFF | TGTGCCAGTGGGAGACTAGCGGGATACAATGAGCAGTTCTTC
. | . | TRBJ2-7 | TRBV28 | CARRPVIRRKIYEQYF | TGTGCCAGACGACCCGTTATCCGGAGGAAGATATACGAGCAGTACTTC
. | . | TRBJ1-5 | TRBV27 | CASSLQGSQPQHF | TGTGCCAGCAGTTTACAGGGGAGTCAGCCCCAGCATTTT
once | TRBD1 | TRBJ2-5 | TRBV30 | CAWRQGEETQYF | TGTGCCTGGCGGCAGGGGGAAGAGACCCAGTACTTC
. | . | TRBJ2-1 | TRBV27 | CASSLSFTFNEQFF | TGTGCCAGCAGTTTATCCTTTACATTCAATGAGCAGTTCTTC
. | TRBD2 | TRBJ2-1 | TRBV11-2 | CASSAGLADNEQFF | TGTGCCAGCAGCGCGGGACTAGCGGACAATGAGCAGTTCTTC
. | TRBD2 | TRBJ2-5 | TRBV6-5 | CASTDLADQETQYF | TGTGCCAGCACCGATCTAGCGGACCAAGAGACCCAGTACTTC
. | . | TRBJ1-2 | TRBV6-1 | CASSERSGGGDYGYTF | TGTGCCAGCAGTGAACGGTCAGGCGGTGGAGACTATGGCTACACCTTC
once | . | TRBJ2-7 | TRBV15 | CATSRDGYEQYF | TGTGCCACCAGCAGAGATGGGTACGAGCAGTACTTC
. | . | TRBJ2-1 | TRBV4-3 | CASSSQRAEQFF | TGCGCCAGCAGCTCACAGCGGGCGGAGCAGTTCTTC
. | TRBD2 | TRBJ2-5 | TRBV7-9 | CASSPTSVETQYF | TGTGCCAGCAGCCCTACTAGCGTGGAGACCCAGTACTTC
. | . | TRBJ2-7 | TRBV4-1 | CASSRDDRSETEQYF | TGCGCCAGCAGCCGAGACGACAGGTCGGAAACCGAGCAGTACTTC
. | TRBD1 | TRBJ1-2 | TRBV28 | CASSLPMPGQGVNYGYTF | TGTGCCAGCAGTTTGCCTATGCCGGGACAGGGGGTGAACTATGGCTACACCTTC
. | TRBD1 | TRBJ1-2 | TRBV5-6 | CASSLWDRAYGYTF | TGTGCCAGCAGCTTATGGGACAGGGCCTATGGCTACACCTTC
once | TRBD2 | TRBJ2-1 | TRBV2 | CASEGSGGLYNEQFF | TGTGCCAGCGAGGGTAGCGGGGGCCTCTACAATGAGCAGTTCTTC
. | . | TRBJ1-5 | TRBV4-1 | CASSQVGGNQPQHF | TGCGCCAGCAGCCAAGTGGGGGGGAATCAGCCCCAGCATTTT
. | . | TRBJ2-7 | TRBV29-1 | CSVEYTEGSYEQYF | TGCAGCGTTGAATATACAGAGGGCTCCTACGAGCAGTACTTC
. | TRBD1 | TRBJ2-7 | TRBV14 | CASSPGTGFYEQYF | TGTGCCAGCAGCCCCGGGACAGGGTTTTACGAGCAGTACTTC
. | TRBD1 | TRBJ2-3 | TRBV28 | CASSPGQGVSDTQYF | TGTGCCAGCAGCCCAGGACAGGGTGTGTCGGATACGCAGTATTTT
. | . | TRBJ2-2 | TRBV28 | CASSNQGNTGELFF | TGTGCCAGCAGTAATCAGGGGAACACCGGGGAGCTGTTTTTT
. | . | TRBJ2-2 | TRBV6-5 | CASSGSNTGELFF | TGTGCCAGCTCAGGATCGAACACCGGGGAGCTGTTTTTT
. | TRBD2 | TRBJ2-3 | TRBV2 | CASGGLAASTDTQYF | TGTGCCAGCGGTGGCCTAGCGGCTAGCACAGATACGCAGTATTTT
. | . | TRBJ1-4 | TRBV2 | CASSVGPTNEKLFF | TGTGCCAGCAGCGTAGGGCCCACTAATGAAAAACTGTTTTTT